The present TCR beta chain was sequenced within a study of T cells in Graves' hyperthyroidism and ophthalmopathy. For this clonotype: No antigen is known for it.

Graves' hyperthyroidism is called stable when ophthalmopathy does not progress within 18 months. Patients aged 18 to 65 with hyperthyroidism were newly diagnosed, with duration under 2 months. It was approximately 9.7 ml of fresh peripheral blood that supplied the PBMCs. Study findings and constraints: Ophthalmopathy was distinguished from stable hyperthyroidism by 13 V-J signatures.

Amplified TCR beta CDR3 regions derived from RNA transcripts. TCR CDR3 regions were first amplified by RT-PCR with HTBI primers. TCRdb re-analysed the multiplex PCR reads in MiXCR, keeping a single row per CDR3 protein. The sample has around 700,000 distinct CDR3 sequences, 35% seen once. The sequencing input was blood. This clonotype was obtained from a woman aged 40 to 49 with Graves' hyperthyroidism.

DNA of the CDR3: TGTGCCAGCACGACAACGGGACAGGCCGTCGTATACTTC. It encodes CASTTTGQAVVYF. The genes are TRBV9 and TRBJ2-7; 8 positions match TRBD1. V lost 6 bases, J lost 13 bases, and 15 bases stayed unmatched. The germline V gene has CDR1 SGDLS and CDR2 YYNGEE. The CDR3 totals 13 residues.